This T cell receptor beta chain was recovered during a study of OX40 agonist ivuxolimab in advanced cancers. Study overall: A male proportion of 82.7% was recorded, with mean age approximately 60 years and range roughly 23 to 79. The study, taken as a whole, reports: At 0.1 to 3.0 mg/kg and by week 6, CD4+ and CD8+ T cells in the blood had expanded clonally. Antigens targeted by the expanded peripheral T cells were not determined. Certain nonresponders additionally had low normalized T-cell clonal expansion.

Clones were read by immunoSEQ multiplex PCR, and TCRdb kept only the in-frame ones, dropping some. Of 90,000 to 100,000 clones in the sample, about 96% were seen once. About this clone: Its antigen is undetermined.

The receptor was derived from an adult with an advanced solid tumor such as melanoma, head and neck, liver or kidney cancer. The sample in question was CD4+ or CD8+ T cells sorted from blood, obtained in a trial of the OX40 agonist ivuxolimab.

CDR3 in amino acids: CASSIGRNSPLHF. Written as DNA, the CDR3 is TGTGCCAGTAGTATAGGCAGAAATTCACCCCTCCACTTT. The chain links TRBV19 to TRBJ1-6; D unclear. Germline CDR1 and CDR2: LNHDA and SQIVND (reference sequence). Between the trimmed V and J ends, which lost 1 base and 7 bases, there was a span of 5 bases. This CDR3 is built from 13 residues.